The source of this T cell receptor (beta chain) is a study of pediatric ulcerative colitis. About the research overall: Most patients had pancolitis, and two had left-sided colitis.

The assay was run at survey level. TCRdb's table, derived via immunoSEQ multiplex PCR, lists solely in-frame clones and lacks some. The data hold about 36,000 clones, with over 65% observed a single time. The clonotype was recovered from a girl aged 10 to 17 with moderate ulcerative colitis. The sequencing input was blood.

For the CDR3, the DNA is TGTGCCAGCAGCCTCACGGGACAGCTAATCTACGAGCAGTACTTC. This gives the protein CASSLTGQLIYEQYF. This rearrangement joins TRBV5-5 to TRBJ2-7; TRBD1 matches at 7 bases. Germline loops: CDR1 SGHKS, CDR2 YYEKEE (reference sequence). CDR3 length: 15 amino acids. V lost 4 bases to trimming and J lost 3 bases; unmatched junction nucleotides: 10.